These T cell receptor beta chains were read from a single sample in a study of cytomegalovirus exposure and HLA in healthy donors. The repertoire was sequenced with immunoSEQ multiplex PCR; TCRdb's copy has only in-frame clones and lacks some. The sample has about 140,000 clones; the top ten hold 2.2%. What was sequenced was PBMCs. These TCRs come from a woman aged 18-29 years in good health and CMV-seronegative. Each CDR3 is given with its conserved first and last residue. D genes are given only for firm matches.

TRBV18	-	CASSPGQSASGTQYF
TRBV29-1	TRBD2	CSVGGGETQYF
TRBV30	-	CAWNNVSGYGYTF
TRBV18	-	CASSPFKGGIGGETQYF
TRBV27	-	CASSLFSGGLNYGYTF
TRBV4-2	TRBD2	CASSPLAGGPMLNTGELFF
TRBV19	-	CASSTTENTEAFF
TRBV19	-	CASWEKMNTEAFF
TRBV19	-	CASSIQGGDYEQYF
TRBV7-2	TRBD2	CASSLAGQGVIQYF
TRBV10-3	TRBD2	CATVGGETQYF
TRBV10-3	TRBD2	CAISGTSEWYEQYF
TRBV5-5	-	CASSRDYGYTF
TRBV29-1	TRBD1	CSVDRASTEAFF
TRBV9	-	CASSEAGQSSGNTIYF
TRBV9	-	CASSVSLTGELFF
TRBV29-1	TRBD1	CSVTLTGGNYGYTF
TRBV30	TRBD2	CAWSVLAGGSEQFF
TRBV18	-	CASSQDSYGYTF
TRBV18	TRBD2	CASSPPGGGTKNIQYF
TRBV10-3	TRBD1	CAIRGEGQGVGHGYTF
TRBV5-6	TRBD2	CASSITSGIYNEQFF
TRBV6-1	-	CASSVRTNNEQFF
TRBV19	-	CASSVRSGNQPQHF
TRBV7-3	TRBD1	CASSLMGQATDTQYF
TRBV4-2	TRBD2	CASSPKGLAGGQETQYF
TRBV6-5	-	CASSYQGEAFF
TRBV7-2	-	CASSFAGQQETQYF
TRBV19	TRBD2	CASVPSGGTSTDTQYF
TRBV19	TRBD2	CASSTVAGSYEQYF
TRBV18	TRBD1	CASSPQGTEAFF
TRBV11-3	-	CASSFGGDTGELFF
TRBV7-8	-	CASSSDRLNEQYF
TRBV7-9	-	CASSLHGGPSYEQYF
TRBV2	TRBD1	CASDRARETQYF
TRBV29-1	TRBD2	CSGDGLAGVNEQFF
TRBV27	TRBD2	CATIRAGVQDEQFF
TRBV5-4	TRBD1	CASSLAGTGGFTDTQYF
TRBV4-3	TRBD1	CASSQAAGTGKETQYF
TRBV6-1	-	CASSPRTLNEQFF
TRBV11-1	-	CASAAGFWTDTQYF